The 26 T cell receptor beta chains given below trace back to one sample, sequenced in a study of blood T cell repertoires in COVID-19. Profiling relied on immunoSEQ multiplex PCR, and the TCRdb table lists in-frame clones only, not all of them. The table shows about 140,000 clones, with more than 60% occurring only once. The sample comprised peripheral blood. Receptors originate from a man aged 45-65 years with acute or convalescent COVID-19.

For this clone: An end of the junction differs from the germline gene, which may be a read error. The chain employs TRBV3-1 (or the pseudogene TRBV3-2) and TRBJ1-3; 8 bases align to TRBD1. CDR1 is LGHDT and CDR2 is YNNKEL in the germline V gene (reference sequence). The CDR3 runs 17 residues. In DNA, the CDR3 is TGTGCCAGCAGCTCTTACCTCCAGGGGGCTAATGGAGACACCATATATTTT. It codes for CASSSYLQGANGDTIYF.

This CDR3 reads CAIRQGLNSPLHF. CDR3 DNA: TGTGCCATCAGACAGGGCTTAAATTCACCCCTCCACTTT. V usage is TRBV10-3 and J usage is TRBJ1-6, with D tentatively TRBD1 (6 bases). The CDR3 runs to 13 residues. Per the germline V gene, CDR1 is ENHRY and CDR2 is SYGVKD. The V end was cut by 6 bases, the J end by 7 bases, with 10 bases between.

The chain uses TRBV6-5 and TRBJ1-3; 9 positions match TRBD1. Germline values: CDR1 MNHEY, CDR2 SVGAGI. Germline trimming cut 3 bases from V and 1 base from J; bases unmatched to any gene: 4. The CDR3 is made up of 16 amino acids. The CDR3 is CASSYGTGYSGNTIYF. The DNA of the CDR3 is TGTGCCAGCAGTTATGGGACAGGGTATTCTGGAAACACCATATATTTT.

The CDR3 DNA is TGTGCCAGCAGCTTGGGGGACATGCTAGGCCAGCCCCAGCATTTT. It yields the protein CASSLGDMLGQPQHF. V usage is TRBV5-8 and J usage is TRBJ1-5; possible D gene TRBD1, 6 bases. Germline CDR1 and CDR2: SGHTS and YDEGEE. V lost 0 bases and J 7 bases, leaving 14 bases between the germline ends. The CDR3 is 15 residues long.

The J gene is TRBJ2-2, the V gene TRBV11-3; a weak D match, TRBD1 (6 bases). CDR1 is SGHNT, CDR2 YENEEA, per germline. The V and J ends lost 4 bases and 4 bases respectively, with 10 bases between them. The CDR3 length is 14 residues. CDR3: CASSYRATTGELFF. The CDR3 DNA reads as TGTGCCAGCAGCTACAGGGCGACCACCGGGGAGCTGTTTTTT.

The count of this clone is one. The V call is TRBV19, the J call TRBJ2-2; 9 nucleotides align to TRBD1. CDR1 LNHDA and CDR2 SQIVND come from the germline V gene (reference sequence). The CDR3 consists of 16 residues. Losses at the gene ends were 3 bases for V and 2 bases for J; bases not matched to a gene: 4. The CDR3 DNA is TGTGCCAGTAGTATCCGGACAGGGGTTAACACCGGGGAGCTGTTTTTT. Its protein is CASSIRTGVNTGELFF.

The V and J genes are TRBV6-5 and TRBJ1-5, with 8 positions matching TRBD1. V lost 6 bases and J lost 2; bases outside the gene matches: 6. The CDR3 consists of 15 residues. CDR1 and CDR2 from the germline V gene are MNHEY and SVGAGI. For the CDR3, the DNA is TGTGCCAGCAGGAGACAGGGGTCTGGCAATCAGCCCCAGCATTTT. It translates to CASRRQGSGNQPQHF.

This clone appeared a single time. The J gene is TRBJ1-3, the V gene TRBV5-5, with 7 bases matching TRBD1. Germline CDR1 is SGHKS and CDR2 is YYEKEE (reference sequence). J gave up 4 bases and V 0 bases, and 7 bases lay outside the gene matches. This CDR3 is built from 16 residues. CDR3 bases: TGTGCCAGCAGCTTGGCCAGGACAGGCCAGGGAAACACCATATATTTT. Its protein product is CASSLARTGQGNTIYF.

V is TRBV18 and J is TRBJ1-4; 7 bases map to TRBD1. Germline CDR1 reads KGHSH; CDR2 reads LQKENI. J gave up 8 bases and V 3 bases, and 9 bases lay outside the gene matches. The CDR3 runs to 15 residues. The CDR3 is CASSPLTGTGEKLFF. The CDR3 DNA sequence: TGTGCCAGCTCACCTCTGACAGGGACGGGGGAAAAACTGTTTTTT.

This chain connects TRBV19 to TRBJ1-2; D possibly corresponds to TRBD1 (5 bases). CDR3 length equals 14 residues. Trimming removed 6 bases at V and 3 bases at J, with 14 bases between. The germline CDR1 and CDR2 sequences are LNHDA and SQIVND (reference sequence). CDR3 sequence: CASRPHQGDYGYTF. In DNA form, the CDR3 reads TGTGCCAGTAGACCACATCAGGGTGACTATGGCTACACCTTC. The whole variable domain, remainder taken from reference TRBV19 and TRBJ1-2, is DGGITQSPKYLFRKEGQNVTLSCEQNLNHDAMYWYRQDPGQGLRLIYYSQIVNDFQKGDIAEGYSVSREKKESFPLTVTSAQKNPTAFYLCASRPHQGDYGYTFGSGTRLTVV.

Only a few counts were recorded for this clone. This CDR3 reads CASSLTGDRGAGNTIYF. Here the CDR3 DNA reads TGTGCCAGCAGCTTAACCGGTGACAGGGGCGCTGGAAACACCATATATTTT. The chain combines TRBV7-8 with TRBJ1-3; 8 bases match TRBD1. Trimming removed 2 bases from V and 2 bases from J; junction bases left unmatched: 8. Looked up from germline, CDR1 is SGHVS and CDR2 is FQNEAQ. This CDR3 region has 17 residues.

The rearrangement joins TRBV6-1 to TRBJ2-5, with TRBD2 identical over 9 bases. This CDR3 is built from 19 residues. In germline, CDR1 is MNHNS, CDR2 SASEGT. The V gene end was trimmed by 3 bases and the J gene end by 2 bases; junction bases not matched to a gene: 16. The CDR3 spells CASSEPRPTSGRAQETQYF. CDR3 nucleotides: TGTGCCAGCAGTGAGCCCCGACCTACTAGCGGGCGGGCTCAAGAGACCCAGTACTTC.

The CDR3 loop is CASSFGQMNTEAFF. The CDR3 nucleotides read TGTGCCAGCAGCTTCGGACAAATGAACACTGAAGCTTTCTTT. This sequence joins TRBV5-5 and TRBJ1-1, with D perhaps TRBD1 (5 bases). The CDR3 runs to 14 residues. Germline V gives CDR1 SGHKS, CDR2 YYEKEE (reference sequence). V was clipped by 2 bases and J by 0 bases, with 8 bases between them.

The V gene is TRBV7-9, the J gene TRBJ2-1, with a possible D match to TRBD1 (5 bases). Trimming took off 5 bases at V and 3 bases at J, with 14 bases between the two ends. Per germline, CDR1 SEHNR and CDR2 FQNEAQ (reference sequence). The CDR3 length is 15 residues. The CDR3 DNA reads as TGTGCCAGCAGCAAGGACACGAAGAACTACAATGAGCAGTTCTTC. Translating gives CASSKDTKNYNEQFF.

Ten or more counts support this clone. V usage is TRBV5-6 and J usage is TRBJ2-1; D might be TRBD1 (5 bases). The CDR3 spans 15 residues. The ends were cut back, 4 bases at V and 5 bases at J, with 16 bases in the middle. Germline lookup yields CDR1 SGHDT and CDR2 YYEEEE. CDR3 residues: CASSGSDSNNNEQFF. In DNA, the CDR3 is TGTGCCAGCAGCGGTTCCGACAGTAATAACAATGAGCAGTTCTTC.

V and J are TRBV9 and TRBJ1-6; D perhaps matches TRBD1 (6 bases). The CDR3 length is 15 residues. Trimming took 3 bases from V and 8 from J, leaving 15 bases between them. Germline loops: CDR1 SGDLS, CDR2 YYNGEE. The CDR3 sequence is CASSAAGGTHSPLHF. The CDR3 coding sequence is TGTGCCAGCAGCGCCGCGGGGGGGACACATTCACCCCTCCACTTT. Variable domain in full (rest from reference TRBV9 and TRBJ1-6): DSGVTQTPKHLITATGQRVTLRCSPRSGDLSVYWYQQSLDQGLQFLIQYYNGEERAKGNILERFSAQQFPDLHSELNLSSLELGDSALYFCASSAAGGTHSPLHFGNGTRLTVT.

This rearrangement joins TRBV6-4 to TRBJ2-1; no clear D gene. Looked up from germline, CDR1 is MRHNA and CDR2 is SNTAGT. This CDR3 is built from 15 residues. V lost 0 bases, J lost 4 bases, and 10 bases lay in between. The CDR3 DNA follows: TGTGCCAGCAGTGACTCCAGGCGCCCATACAATGAGCAGTTCTTC. This translates into CASSDSRRPYNEQFF.

The chain carries TRBV2 and TRBJ2-3; 8 bases agree with TRBD2. CDR1 and CDR2 from the germline V gene are SNHLY and FYNNEI. The length of the CDR3 is 15 residues. V lost 7 bases to trimming and J lost 4 bases; unmatched junction nucleotides: 10. The CDR3 loop reads CASILMGLEADTQYF. CDR3 bases: TGTGCCAGCATTCTTATGGGACTAGAGGCAGATACGCAGTATTTT.

The chain uses TRBV2 and TRBJ1-6; 10 nucleotides line up with TRBD1. The length of the CDR3 is 15 residues. CDR1 is SNHLY, CDR2 FYNNEI, per germline. The J segment lost 8 bases and the V segment lost 6 bases, leaving 7 bases of the junction unmatched. CDR3 sequence (DNA): TGTGCCAGCAGAACGGGACAGGGGTCCTATTCACCCCTCCACTTT. Encoded protein: CASRTGQGSYSPLHF.

The V and J genes are TRBV7-3 and TRBJ2-1; the match to TRBD1 covers 9 bases. This CDR3 is built from 14 residues. Germline V gene data show CDR1 as SGHTA and CDR2 as FQGTGA. V lost 5 bases, J lost 7 bases, and 6 bases stayed unmatched. The CDR3 spells CASSAQGAQNEQFF. In nucleotides, the CDR3 is TGTGCCAGCAGCGCACAGGGGGCGCAGAATGAGCAGTTCTTC.

This sequence joins TRBV5-1 and TRBJ2-2, with TRBD1 matching 8 bases. The junction had 10 bases not matched to a gene; V was cut back by 6 bases and J by 3 bases. The CDR3 contains 16 residues. Per germline, CDR1 SGHRS and CDR2 YFSETQ. DNA for the CDR3: TGCGCCAGCAACTTCAAACAGGGGGTCTACACCGGGGAGCTGTTTTTT. Protein sequence: CASNFKQGVYTGELFF.

This clone was recorded only once. The V call is TRBV7-8, the J call TRBJ1-5, with 7 bases identical to TRBD1. The V and J ends lost 5 bases and 9 bases, in that order; junction bases with no gene match: 7. Germline V gives CDR1 SGHVS, CDR2 FQNEAQ. The CDR3 contains 13 residues. The CDR3 sequence is CASSKGQLRPQHF. CDR3 DNA: TGTGCCAGCAGCAAGGGACAGTTGCGGCCCCAGCATTTT.

In this sample, this clone turned up a few times. The gene calls are TRBV29-1 and TRBJ1-3; no firm D call. The V and J ends lost 6 bases and 4 bases respectively, with 13 bases between them. From germline, CDR1 is SQVTM and CDR2 ANQGSEA. There are 13 residues in the CDR3. The CDR3 DNA reads as TGCAGCGTCCCCGGCGAGGCGGGAAACACCATATATTTT. It specifies CSVPGEAGNTIYF.

The chain carries TRBV2 and TRBJ1-4, with 7 bases fitting TRBD1. Trimming at V came to 2 bases and at J to 5 bases, leaving 14 bases not matched to a gene. Germline CDR1 SNHLY, CDR2 FYNNEI. The CDR3 sequence is 18 residues long. The CDR3 DNA sequence: TGTGCCAGCAGTGAAACGCCCAGCTCGACAGGGCCGAATGAAAAACTGTTTTTT. This encodes CASSETPSSTGPNEKLFF.

The V gene is TRBV29-1, the J gene TRBJ2-5, with 11 bases that match TRBD2. Trimming removed 3 bases from V and 0 bases from J; junction bases left unmatched: 9. CDR1 and CDR2 (germline): SQVTM, ANQGSEA. This CDR3 has 17 residues. The CDR3 DNA sequence: TGCAGCGTTGATACGGCTAGCGGGGGGCTGGACCAAGAGACCCAGTACTTC. Translating gives CSVDTASGGLDQETQYF.

The chain uses TRBV4-1 and TRBJ2-1, with a weak D call TRBD1 (5 bases). The CDR3 loop spans 14 amino acids. Trimming removed 1 base from V and 10 bases from J, with 14 bases in between. Germline CDR1 is MGHRA and CDR2 is YSYEKL. CDR3 bases: TGCGCCAGCAGCCAAGGCAGGGTTGGACGAGAGCAGTTCTTC. Its protein product is CASSQGRVGREQFF.